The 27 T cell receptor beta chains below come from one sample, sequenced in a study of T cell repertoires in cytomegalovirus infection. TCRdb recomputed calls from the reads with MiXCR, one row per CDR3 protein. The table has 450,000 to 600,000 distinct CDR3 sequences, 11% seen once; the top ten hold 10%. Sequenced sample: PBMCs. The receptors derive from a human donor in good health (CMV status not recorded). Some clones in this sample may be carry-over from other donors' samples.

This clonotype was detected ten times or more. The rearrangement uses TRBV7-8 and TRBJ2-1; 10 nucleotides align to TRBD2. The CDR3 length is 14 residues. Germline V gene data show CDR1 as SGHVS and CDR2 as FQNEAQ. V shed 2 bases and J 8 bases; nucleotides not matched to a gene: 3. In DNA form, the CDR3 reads TGTGCCAGCAGCTTACTAGCGGGAGTGGATGAGCAGTTCTTC. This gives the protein CASSLLAGVDEQFF.

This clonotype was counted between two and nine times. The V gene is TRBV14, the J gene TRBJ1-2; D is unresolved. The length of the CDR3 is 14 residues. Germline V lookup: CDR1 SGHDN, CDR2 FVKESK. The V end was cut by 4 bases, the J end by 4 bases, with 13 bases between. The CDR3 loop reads CASSLSTRFYGYTF. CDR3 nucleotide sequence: TGTGCCAGCAGCCTATCGACGCGTTTCTATGGCTACACCTTC.

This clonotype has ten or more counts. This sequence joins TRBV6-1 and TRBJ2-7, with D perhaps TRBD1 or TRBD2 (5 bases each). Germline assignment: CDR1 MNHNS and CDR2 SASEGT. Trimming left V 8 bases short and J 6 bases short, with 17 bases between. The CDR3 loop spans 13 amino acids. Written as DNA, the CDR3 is TGTGCCAGCTGTCGGGGCCCGGAGAGCGAGCAGTACTTC. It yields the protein CASCRGPESEQYF.

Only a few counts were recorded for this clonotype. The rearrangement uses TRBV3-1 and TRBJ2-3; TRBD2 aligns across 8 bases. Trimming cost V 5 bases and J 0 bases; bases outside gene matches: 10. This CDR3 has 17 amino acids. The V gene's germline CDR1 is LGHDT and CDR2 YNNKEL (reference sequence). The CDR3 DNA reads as TGTGCCAGCAGCAAGGGAATAGCGGGGACAAGCACAGATACGCAGTATTTT. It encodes CASSKGIAGTSTDTQYF.

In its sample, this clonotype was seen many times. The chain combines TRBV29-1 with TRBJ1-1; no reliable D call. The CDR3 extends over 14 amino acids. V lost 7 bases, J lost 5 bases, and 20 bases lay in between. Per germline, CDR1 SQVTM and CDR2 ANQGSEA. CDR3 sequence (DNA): TGCAGCGCAACTGTCGGGAGGGCGGGTACTGAAGCTTTCTTT. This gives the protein CSATVGRAGTEAFF.

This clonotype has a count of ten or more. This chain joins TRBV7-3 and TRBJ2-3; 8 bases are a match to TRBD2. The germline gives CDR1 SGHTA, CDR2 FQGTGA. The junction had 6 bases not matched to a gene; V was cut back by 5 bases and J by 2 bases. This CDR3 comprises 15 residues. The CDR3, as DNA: TGTGCCAGCAGCCCCGGGGGGGTTAACACAGATACGCAGTATTTT. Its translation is CASSPGGVNTDTQYF.

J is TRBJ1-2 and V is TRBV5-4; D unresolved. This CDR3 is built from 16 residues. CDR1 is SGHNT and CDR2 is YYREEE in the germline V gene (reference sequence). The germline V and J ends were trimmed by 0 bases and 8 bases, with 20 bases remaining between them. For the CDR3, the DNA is TGTGCCAGCAGCTTGGCCGAAATCGGACGAGCCAGGGGCTACACCTTC. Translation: CASSLAEIGRARGYTF.

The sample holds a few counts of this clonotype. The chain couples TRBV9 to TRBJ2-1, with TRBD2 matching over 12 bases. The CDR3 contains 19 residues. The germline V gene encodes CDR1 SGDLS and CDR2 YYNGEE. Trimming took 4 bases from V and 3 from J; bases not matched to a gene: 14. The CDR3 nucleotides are TGTGCCAGCAGCAGCCCCAAGGCTAGCGGGAGGGAAAACTACAATGAGCAGTTCTTC. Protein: CASSSPKASGRENYNEQFF.

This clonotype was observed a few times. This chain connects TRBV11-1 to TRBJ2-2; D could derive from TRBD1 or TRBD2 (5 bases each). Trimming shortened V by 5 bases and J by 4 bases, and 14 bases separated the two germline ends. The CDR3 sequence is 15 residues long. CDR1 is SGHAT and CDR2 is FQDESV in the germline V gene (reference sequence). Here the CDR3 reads CASSLGTRGTGELFF. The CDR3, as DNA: TGTGCCAGCAGCCTCGGGACCCGGGGCACCGGGGAGCTGTTTTTT.

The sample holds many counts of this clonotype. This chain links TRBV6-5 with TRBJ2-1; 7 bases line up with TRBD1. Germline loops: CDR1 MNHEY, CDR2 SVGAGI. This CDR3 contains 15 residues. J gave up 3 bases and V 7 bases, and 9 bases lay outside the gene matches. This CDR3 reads CASTYRTGLYNEQFF. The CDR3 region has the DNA TGTGCCAGCACCTACCGGACAGGCCTCTACAATGAGCAGTTCTTC.

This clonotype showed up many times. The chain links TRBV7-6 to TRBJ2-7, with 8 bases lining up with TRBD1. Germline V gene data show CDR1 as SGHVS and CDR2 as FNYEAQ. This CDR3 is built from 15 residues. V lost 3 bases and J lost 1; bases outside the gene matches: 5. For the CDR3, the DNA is TGTGCCAGCAGCTTGCGGACAGGGATATCCTACGAGCAGTACTTC. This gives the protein CASSLRTGISYEQYF.

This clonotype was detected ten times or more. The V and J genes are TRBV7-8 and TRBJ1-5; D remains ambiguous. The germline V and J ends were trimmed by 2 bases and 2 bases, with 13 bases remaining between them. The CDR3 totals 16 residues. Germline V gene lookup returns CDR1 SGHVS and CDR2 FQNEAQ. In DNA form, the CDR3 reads TGTGCCAGCAGCTTAATTGGTGAGGGAGGCAATCAGCCCCAGCATTTT. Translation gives CASSLIGEGGNQPQHF.

The CDR3 loop is CAIGQTSSYEQYF. The CDR3 DNA reads TGTGCCATCGGACAGACAAGCTCCTACGAGCAGTACTTC. J is TRBJ2-7 and V is TRBV10-3, with a tentative D call TRBD1 (6 bases). V was clipped by 8 bases and J by 0 bases, with 11 bases between them. CDR1 ENHRY and CDR2 SYGVKD come from the germline V gene. The CDR3 has 13 amino acids.

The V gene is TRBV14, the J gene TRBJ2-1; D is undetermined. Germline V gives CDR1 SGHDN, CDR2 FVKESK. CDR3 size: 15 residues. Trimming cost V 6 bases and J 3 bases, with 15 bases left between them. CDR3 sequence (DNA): TGTGCCAGCAGGGTAACCGGGTCCAACTACAATGAGCAGTTCTTC. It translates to CASRVTGSNYNEQFF.

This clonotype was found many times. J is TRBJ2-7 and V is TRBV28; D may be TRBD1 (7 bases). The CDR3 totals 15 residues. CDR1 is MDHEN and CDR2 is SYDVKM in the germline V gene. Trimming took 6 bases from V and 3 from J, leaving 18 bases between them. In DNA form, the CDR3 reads TGTGCCAGCAGCACATTGACAGGGACTTTCTACGAGCAGTACTTC. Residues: CASSTLTGTFYEQYF.

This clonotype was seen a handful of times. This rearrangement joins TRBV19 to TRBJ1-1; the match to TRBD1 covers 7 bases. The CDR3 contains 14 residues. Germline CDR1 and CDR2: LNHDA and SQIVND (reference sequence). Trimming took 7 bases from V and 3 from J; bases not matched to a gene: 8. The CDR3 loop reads CASIYRGTYTEAFF. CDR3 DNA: TGTGCCAGTATTTACAGGGGAACGTACACTGAAGCTTTCTTT.

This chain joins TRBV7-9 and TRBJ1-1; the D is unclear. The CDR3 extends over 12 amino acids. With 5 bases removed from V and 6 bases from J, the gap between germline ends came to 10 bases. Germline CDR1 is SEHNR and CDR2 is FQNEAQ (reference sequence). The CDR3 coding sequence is TGTGCCAGCAGCGAGCCGGGAGCTGAAGCTTTCTTT. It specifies CASSEPGAEAFF.

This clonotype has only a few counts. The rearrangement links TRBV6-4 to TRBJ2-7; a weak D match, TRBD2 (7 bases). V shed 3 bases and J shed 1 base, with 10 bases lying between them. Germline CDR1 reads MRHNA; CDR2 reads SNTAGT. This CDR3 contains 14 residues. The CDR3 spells CASSERGGSYEQYF. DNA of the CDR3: TGTGCCAGCAGTGAAAGGGGGGGATCCTACGAGCAGTACTTC.

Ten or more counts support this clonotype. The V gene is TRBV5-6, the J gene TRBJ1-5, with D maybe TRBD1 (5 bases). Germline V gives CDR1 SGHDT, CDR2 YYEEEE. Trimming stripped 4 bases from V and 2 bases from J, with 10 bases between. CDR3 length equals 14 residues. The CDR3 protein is CASSPWGGNQPQHF. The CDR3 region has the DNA TGTGCCAGCAGCCCCTGGGGCGGCAATCAGCCCCAGCATTTT.

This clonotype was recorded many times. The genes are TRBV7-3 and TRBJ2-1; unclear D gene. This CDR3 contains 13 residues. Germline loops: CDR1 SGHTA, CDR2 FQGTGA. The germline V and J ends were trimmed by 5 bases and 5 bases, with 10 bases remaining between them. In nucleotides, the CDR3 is TGTGCCAGCAGCCCCCAGACCCACAATGAGCAGTTCTTC. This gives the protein CASSPQTHNEQFF.

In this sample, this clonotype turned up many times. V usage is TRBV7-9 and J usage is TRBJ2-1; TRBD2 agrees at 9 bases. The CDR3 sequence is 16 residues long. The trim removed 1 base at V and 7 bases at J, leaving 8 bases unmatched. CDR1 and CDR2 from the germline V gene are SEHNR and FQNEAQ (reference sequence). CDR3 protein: CASSLGVLAGLNEQFF. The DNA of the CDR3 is TGTGCCAGCAGCTTAGGGGTACTAGCGGGCCTAAATGAGCAGTTCTTC.

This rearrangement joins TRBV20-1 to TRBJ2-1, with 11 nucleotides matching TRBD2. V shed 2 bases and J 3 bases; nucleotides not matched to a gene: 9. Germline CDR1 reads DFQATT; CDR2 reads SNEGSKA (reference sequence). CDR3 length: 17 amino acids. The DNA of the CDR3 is TGCAGTGCTAGAACCCTCGCTAGCGGGGGGTACTACAATGAGCAGTTCTTC. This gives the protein CSARTLASGGYYNEQFF.

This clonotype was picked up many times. The CDR3, as DNA: TGTGCCAGCAGAAAAGCCACAGGGGTCGATGGCTACACCTTC. The encoded protein is CASRKATGVDGYTF. This sequence joins TRBV12-3 or TRBV12-4 and TRBJ1-2; TRBD1 matches at 7 bases. V was clipped by 6 bases and J by 6 bases; unmatched bases: 10. The CDR3 runs 14 residues.

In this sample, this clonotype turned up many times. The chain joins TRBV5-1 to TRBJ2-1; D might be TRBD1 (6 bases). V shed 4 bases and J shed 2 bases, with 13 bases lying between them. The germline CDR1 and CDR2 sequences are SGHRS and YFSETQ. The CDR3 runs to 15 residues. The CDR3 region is CASSHSGVAYNEQFF. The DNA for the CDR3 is TGCGCCAGCAGCCACTCAGGGGTGGCCTACAATGAGCAGTTCTTC. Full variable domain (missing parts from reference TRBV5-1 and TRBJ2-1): KAGVTQTPRYLIKTRGQQVTLSCSPISGHRSVSWYQQTPGQGLQFLFEYFSETQRNKGNFPGRFSGRQFSNSRSEMNVSTLELGDSALYLCASSHSGVAYNEQFFGPGTRLTVL.

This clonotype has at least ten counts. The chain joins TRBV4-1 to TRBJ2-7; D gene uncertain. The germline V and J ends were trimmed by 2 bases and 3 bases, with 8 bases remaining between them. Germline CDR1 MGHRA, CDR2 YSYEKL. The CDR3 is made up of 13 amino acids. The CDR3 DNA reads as TGCGCCAGCAGCCAACGGTTGTTCTACGAGCAGTACTTC. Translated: CASSQRLFYEQYF.

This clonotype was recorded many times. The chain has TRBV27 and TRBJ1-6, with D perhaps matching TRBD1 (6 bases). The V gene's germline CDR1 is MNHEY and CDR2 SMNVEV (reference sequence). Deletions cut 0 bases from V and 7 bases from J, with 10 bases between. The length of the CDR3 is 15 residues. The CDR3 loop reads CASSLSDRGNSPLHF. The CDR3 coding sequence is TGTGCCAGCAGTTTATCCGATAGGGGGAATTCACCCCTCCACTTT.

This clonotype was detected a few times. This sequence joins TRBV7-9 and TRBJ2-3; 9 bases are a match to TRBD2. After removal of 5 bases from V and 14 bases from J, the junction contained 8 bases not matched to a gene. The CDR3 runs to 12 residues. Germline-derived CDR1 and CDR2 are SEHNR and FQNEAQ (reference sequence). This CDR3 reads CASSPGLASPYF. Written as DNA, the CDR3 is TGTGCCAGCAGCCCGGGACTAGCCTCCCCGTATTTT. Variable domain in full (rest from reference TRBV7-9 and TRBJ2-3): DTGVSQNPRHKITKRGQNVTFRCDPISEHNRLYWYRQTLGQGPEFLTYFQNEAQLEKSRLLSDRFSAERPKGSFSTLEIQRTEQGDSAMYLCASSPGLASPYFGPGTRLTVL.